The 5 T cell receptor beta chains below all came from one sample that was sequenced in a study of cytomegalovirus exposure and HLA in healthy donors. PCR primers comprised 60 Vbeta and 13 Jbeta primers. Profiling relied on immunoSEQ multiplex PCR, and the TCRdb table lists in-frame clones only, not all of them. This table has 130,000 to 150,000 clones, just under 75% appearing once. Sequencing used PBMCs. The receptors were gathered from a woman aged 18-29 years in good health and CMV-seronegative.

The chain employs TRBV7-9 and TRBJ2-5; D gene ambiguous. The CDR3 runs 15 residues. Germline CDR1 reads SEHNR; CDR2 reads FQNEAQ (reference sequence). V lost 2 bases and J lost 1, with 11 bases in between. This chain's CDR3 is CASSLTRRVQETQYF. The CDR3 DNA reads TGTGCCAGCAGCTTAACGAGACGGGTCCAAGAGACCCAGTACTTC.

V and J are TRBV19 and TRBJ1-2; D remains unclear. The V end lost 3 bases, the J end lost 3 bases, and 14 bases lay between the germline ends. The CDR3 extends over 15 amino acids. The germline CDR1 and CDR2 sequences are LNHDA and SQIVND (reference sequence). The CDR3 bases are TGTGCCAGTAGTATCACCCCTCCCGAGGACTATGGCTACACCTTC. Its translation: CASSITPPEDYGYTF.

The chain employs TRBV5-5 and TRBJ1-3; the D gene is possibly TRBD1 (6 bases). Looked up from germline, CDR1 is SGHKS and CDR2 is YYEKEE (reference sequence). Trimming removed 1 base from V and 2 bases from J, with 13 bases in between. CDR3 size: 16 residues. This CDR3 reads CASSLLPNRAGNTIYF. CDR3 DNA: TGTGCCAGCAGCTTGCTGCCAAACAGGGCTGGAAACACCATATATTTT.

V usage is TRBV10-1 and J usage is TRBJ2-7; D is ambiguous. V was clipped by 1 base and J by 3 bases, with 19 bases between them. The CDR3 covers 17 residues. Germline V gives CDR1 WNHNN, CDR2 SYGVQD (reference sequence). The CDR3 DNA sequence: TGCGCCAGCAGTGAGTACACCTCGAGGCAGCAAAACTACGAGCAGTACGTC. Amino acid sequence: CASSEYTSRQQNYEQYV.

The V call is TRBV7-9, the J call TRBJ2-1; D is possibly TRBD1 (5 bases). V lost 3 bases, J lost 4 bases, and 13 bases lay in between. The CDR3 consists of 15 residues. Germline values: CDR1 SEHNR, CDR2 FQNEAQ (reference sequence). The CDR3 sequence: CASSFNLGQYNEQFF. For the CDR3, the DNA is TGTGCCAGCAGCTTCAACCTAGGACAATACAATGAGCAGTTCTTC.